The present entry profiles one TCR beta chain with its context. What it binds is unknown. The sample originates from a study of T-cell reconstitution after alpha-beta-depleted transplantation in children. General study findings and limits: TCRbeta diversity was high at day 60 in some patients (a result of surviving recipient T cells and thymic progenitors). Reported findings indicate that, about two months after transplant, alpha-beta T cells came from several hundred expanded clones, which were derived from non-depleted graft cells. It was newly produced T cells that mostly accounted for T-cell counts and diversity one year after transplant.

Unique molecular identifiers were incorporated into the prepared TCRbeta library. MiXCR, applied by TCRdb to the PCR reads, yields one record per CDR3 protein. The sample lists about 900,000 distinct CDR3 sequences; about 29% were seen once. CDR1 MNHEY and CDR2 SMNVEV come from the germline V gene (reference sequence). With 11 bases clipped from V and 2 bases from J, the junction kept 4 bases outside the gene matches. The length of the CDR3 is 13 residues. The chain recombines TRBV27 with TRBJ2-7; 12 nucleotides align to TRBD1. The input for sequencing was PBMCs, mostly from graft donor cells, taken 360 days after TCRalphabeta/CD19-depleted stem cell transplant. The clonotype comes from a boy less than two years old who had a stem cell transplant for SCID, so the T cells may come from the graft donor. The CDR3 loop reads CAGGTGGPYEQYF. The CDR3 region has the DNA TGTGCCGGAGGGACAGGGGGCCCCTACGAGCAGTACTTC.